This T cell receptor (beta chain) was captured by sequencing in a study of cytomegalovirus exposure and HLA in healthy donors. Vbeta (60) and Jbeta (13) primers were used in the PCR. Profiled with immunoSEQ multiplex PCR; TCRdb holds only in-frame clones, not every one. The sample carries around 200,000 clones, around 83% recorded once. The CDR3 is 15 residues long. The germline CDR1 and CDR2 sequences are SEHNR and FQNEAQ (reference sequence). V lost 1 base and J 2 bases, leaving 8 bases between the germline ends. The chain is built from TRBV7-9 and TRBJ2-2, with D unresolved. Material for sequencing was PBMCs. This receptor was obtained from a woman aged 18-30 years in good health and CMV-seronegative. The DNA of the CDR3 is TGTGCCAGCAGCTTAGAGTCTAAAAACACCGGGGAGCTGTTTTTT. It codes for CASSLESKNTGELFF. Filled out from reference TRBV7-9 and TRBJ2-2, the complete variable domain reads DTGVSQNPRHKITKRGQNVTFRCDPISEHNRLYWYRQTLGQGPEFLTYFQNEAQLEKSRLLSDRFSAERPKGSFSTLEIQRTEQGDSAMYLCASSLESKNTGELFFGEGSRLTVL.